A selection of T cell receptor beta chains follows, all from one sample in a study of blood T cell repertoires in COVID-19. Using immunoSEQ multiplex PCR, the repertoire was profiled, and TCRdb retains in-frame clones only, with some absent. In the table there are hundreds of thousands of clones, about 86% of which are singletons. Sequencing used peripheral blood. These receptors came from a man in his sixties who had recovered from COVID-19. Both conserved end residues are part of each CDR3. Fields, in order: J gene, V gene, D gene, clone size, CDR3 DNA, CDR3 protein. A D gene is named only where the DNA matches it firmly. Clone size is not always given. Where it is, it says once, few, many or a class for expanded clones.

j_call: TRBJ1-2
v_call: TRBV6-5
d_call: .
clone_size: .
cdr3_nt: TGTGCCAGCACTCGGGACTTATCCGGCTACACCTTC
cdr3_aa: CASTRDLSGYTF

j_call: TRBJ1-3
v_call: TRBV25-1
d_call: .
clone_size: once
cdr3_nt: TGTGCCAGCAGCTCGGACGGGGGGCTTGATGGAAACACCATATATTTT
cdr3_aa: CASSSDGGLDGNTIYF

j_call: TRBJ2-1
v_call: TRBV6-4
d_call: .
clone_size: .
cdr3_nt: TGTGCCAGCAGTGCGCGCCCACCTAGCCAGAATGAGCAGTTCTTC
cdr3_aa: CASSARPPSQNEQFF

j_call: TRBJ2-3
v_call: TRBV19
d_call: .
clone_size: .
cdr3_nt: TGTGCCAGTAGACGATTACAAGATTATACGCAGTATTTT
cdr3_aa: CASRRLQDYTQYF

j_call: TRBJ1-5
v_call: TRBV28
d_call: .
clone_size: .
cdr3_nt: TGTGCCAGCAGTTTGGGAGGGGGAGGTCAGCCCCAGCATTTT
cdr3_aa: CASSLGGGGQPQHF

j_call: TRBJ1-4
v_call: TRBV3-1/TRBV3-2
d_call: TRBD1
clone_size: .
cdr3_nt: TGTGCCAGCAGCCCTCACAGGGGGACTAATGAAAAACTGTTTTTT
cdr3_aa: CASSPHRGTNEKLFF

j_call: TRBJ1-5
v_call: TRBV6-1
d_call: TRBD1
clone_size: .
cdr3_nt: TGTGCCAGCAGTGAAAGGGCAGGGGGGCGAGAGCCCCAGCATTTT
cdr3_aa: CASSERAGGREPQHF

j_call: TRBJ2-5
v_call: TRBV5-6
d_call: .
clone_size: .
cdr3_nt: TGTGCCAGCAGCTTAAAGGACAGACAAGAGACCCAGTACTTC
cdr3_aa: CASSLKDRQETQYF

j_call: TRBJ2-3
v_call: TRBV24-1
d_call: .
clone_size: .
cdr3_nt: TGTGCCACCAGTCGTCCACAGGGTTCTCCCGCAGATACGCAGTATTTT
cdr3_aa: CATSRPQGSPADTQYF

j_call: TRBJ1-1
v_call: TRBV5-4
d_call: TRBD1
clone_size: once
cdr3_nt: TGTGCCAGCAGCGCATCCAGGGGGCAGGGCACTGAAGCTTTCTTT
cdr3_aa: CASSASRGQGTEAFF

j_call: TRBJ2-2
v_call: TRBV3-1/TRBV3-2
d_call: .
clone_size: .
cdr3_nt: TGTGCCAGCAACCGGGGGACGGGGAGTAGGGAGCTGTTTTTT
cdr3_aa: CASNRGTGSRELFF

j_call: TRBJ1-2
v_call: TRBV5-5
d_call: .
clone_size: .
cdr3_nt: TGTGCCAGCAGCTTCGGCCCCAGGGAAAACTATGGCTACACCTTC
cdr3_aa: CASSFGPRENYGYTF

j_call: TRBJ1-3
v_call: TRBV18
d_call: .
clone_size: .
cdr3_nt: TGTGCCAGCTCAGACCAGGACACCAGCTCTGGAAACACCATATATTTT
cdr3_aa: CASSDQDTSSGNTIYF

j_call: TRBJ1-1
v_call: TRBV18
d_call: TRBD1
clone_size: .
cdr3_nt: TGTGCCAGCTCTAACAGGGGCAGCCGAATTTTAGCCAACACTGAAGCTTTCTTT
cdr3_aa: CASSNRGSRILANTEAFF

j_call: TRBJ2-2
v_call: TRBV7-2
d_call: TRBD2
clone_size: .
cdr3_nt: TGTGCCAGCAGCCTCGATAGCGGGGTAGGCGGGGAGCTGTTTTTT
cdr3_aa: CASSLDSGVGGELFF

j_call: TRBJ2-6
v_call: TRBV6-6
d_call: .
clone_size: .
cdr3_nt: TGTGCCAGCAGCCCGCGGAGTGGTGGGGCCAACGTCCTGACTTTC
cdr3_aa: CASSPRSGGANVLTF

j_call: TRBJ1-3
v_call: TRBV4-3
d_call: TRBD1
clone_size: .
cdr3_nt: TGCGCCAGCAGCCAAGTCGGGGACAGGGGTGCTGGAAACACCATATATTTT
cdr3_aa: CASSQVGDRGAGNTIYF

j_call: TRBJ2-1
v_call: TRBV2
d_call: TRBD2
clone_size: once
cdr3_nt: TGTGCCAGCAGTGATAGGTCTAGCGGGCAAATTTACAATGAGCAGTTCTTC
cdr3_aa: CASSDRSSGQIYNEQFF

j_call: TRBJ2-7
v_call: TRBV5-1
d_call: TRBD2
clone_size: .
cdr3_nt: TGCGCCAGCAGCTTACGGACTAGCGGGACCGGGGAGCAGTACTTC
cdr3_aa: CASSLRTSGTGEQYF

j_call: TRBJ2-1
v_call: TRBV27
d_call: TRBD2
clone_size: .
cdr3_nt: TGTGCCAGCAGTAGGGGAGGGGAGCAGTTCTTC
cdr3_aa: CASSRGGEQFF

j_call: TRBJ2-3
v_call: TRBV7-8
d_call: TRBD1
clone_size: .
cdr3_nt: TGTGCCAGCAGCTTAGCCGGACAGGCTAGCACAGATACGCAGTATTTT
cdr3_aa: CASSLAGQASTDTQYF

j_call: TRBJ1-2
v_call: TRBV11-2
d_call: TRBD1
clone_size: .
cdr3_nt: TGTGCCAGCAGCTTAGCAGGGGGCAATTTTGGCTACACCTTC
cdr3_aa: CASSLAGGNFGYTF

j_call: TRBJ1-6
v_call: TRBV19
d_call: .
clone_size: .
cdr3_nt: TGTGCCAGTAGTGCGGGGACGGACTATAATTCACCCCTCCACTTT
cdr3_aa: CASSAGTDYNSPLHF

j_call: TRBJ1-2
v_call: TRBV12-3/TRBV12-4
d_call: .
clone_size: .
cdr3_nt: TGTGCCAGCAGTTTTTCAGCGAACTATGGCTACACCTTC
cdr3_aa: CASSFSANYGYTF

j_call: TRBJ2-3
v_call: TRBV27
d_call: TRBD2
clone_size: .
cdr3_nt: TGTGCCAGCAGTTTATCCCCGACTAGCGGGGTAACAGATACGCAGTATTTT
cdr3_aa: CASSLSPTSGVTDTQYF

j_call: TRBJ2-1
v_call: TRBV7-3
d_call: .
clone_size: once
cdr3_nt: TGTGCCAGCAGCTTAATGGCCCAGGGTATCTACAATGAGCAGTTCTTC
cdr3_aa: CASSLMAQGIYNEQFF

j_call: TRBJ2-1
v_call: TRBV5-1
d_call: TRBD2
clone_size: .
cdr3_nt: TGCGCCAGCAGCTCCTACGCCGGGACTAGCGGGATTAAGGATGAGCAGTTCTTC
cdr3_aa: CASSSYAGTSGIKDEQFF

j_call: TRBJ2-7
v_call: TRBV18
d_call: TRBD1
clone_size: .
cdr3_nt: TGTGCCAGCTCTGGACAGGCTACCTACGAGCAGTACTTC
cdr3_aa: CASSGQATYEQYF

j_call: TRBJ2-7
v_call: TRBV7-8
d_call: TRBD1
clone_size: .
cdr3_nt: TGTGCCAGCAGCTTAGGGAGACAGGGGACCTACGAGCAGTACTTC
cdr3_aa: CASSLGRQGTYEQYF

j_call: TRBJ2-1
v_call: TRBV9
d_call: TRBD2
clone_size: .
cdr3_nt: TGTGCCAGCAGCGTGCTAGCGGGGGGGCGTGGTGAGCAGTTCTTC
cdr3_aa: CASSVLAGGRGEQFF

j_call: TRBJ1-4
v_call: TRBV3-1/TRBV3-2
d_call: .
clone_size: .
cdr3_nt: TGTGCCAGCAGCGCCCCAGGGGCCCTTAATGAAAAACTGTTTTTT
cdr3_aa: CASSAPGALNEKLFF

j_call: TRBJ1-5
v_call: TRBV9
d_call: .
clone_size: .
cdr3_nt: TGTGCCAGCAGCGCACGGGAGCTTCAGCCCCAGCATTTT
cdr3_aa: CASSARELQPQHF

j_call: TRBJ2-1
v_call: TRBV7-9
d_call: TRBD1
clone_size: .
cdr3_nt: TGTGCCAGCAGTTCCGCCGGGACAGGTGAGAATGAGCAGTTCTTC
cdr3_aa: CASSSAGTGENEQFF

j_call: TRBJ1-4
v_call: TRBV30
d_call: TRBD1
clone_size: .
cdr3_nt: TGTGCCTGGAGTGGAATGGGACAGGGTACCGGAAAACTGTTTTTT
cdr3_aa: CAWSGMGQGTGKLFF

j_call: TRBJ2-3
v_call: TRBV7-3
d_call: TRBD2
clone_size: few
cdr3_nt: TGTGCCAGCAGCTCAGGTGCGGGGGGGAGAGATACGCAGTATTTT
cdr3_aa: CASSSGAGGRDTQYF

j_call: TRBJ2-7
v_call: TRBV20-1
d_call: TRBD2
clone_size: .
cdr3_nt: TGCAGTGCTAGTCGCGGGGGGTACCCCTCCTACGAGCAGTACTTC
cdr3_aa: CSASRGGYPSYEQYF

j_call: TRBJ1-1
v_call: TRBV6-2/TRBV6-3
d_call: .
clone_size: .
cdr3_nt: TGTGCCAGCAGTTATCAGGGGTACACTGAAGCTTTCTTT
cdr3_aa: CASSYQGYTEAFF

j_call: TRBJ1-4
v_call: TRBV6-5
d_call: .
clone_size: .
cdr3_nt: TGTGCCAGCAGTTTGGGGGGGGCTTTGGTTGAAAAACTGTTTTTT
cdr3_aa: CASSLGGALVEKLFF

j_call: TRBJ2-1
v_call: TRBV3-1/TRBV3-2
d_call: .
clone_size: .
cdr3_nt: TGTGCCAGCAGCCCTTCGGGGATCCACAATGAGCAGTTCTTC
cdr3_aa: CASSPSGIHNEQFF

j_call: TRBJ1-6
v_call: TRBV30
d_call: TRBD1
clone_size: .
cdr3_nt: TGTGCCTGGAGTTTGACAGGGGTGGATTCACCCCTCCACTTT
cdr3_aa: CAWSLTGVDSPLHF

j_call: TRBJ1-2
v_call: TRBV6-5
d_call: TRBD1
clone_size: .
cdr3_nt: TGTGCCAGCAGTTTGGGGACAGGGCCTAACTATGGCTACACCTTC
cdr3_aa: CASSLGTGPNYGYTF

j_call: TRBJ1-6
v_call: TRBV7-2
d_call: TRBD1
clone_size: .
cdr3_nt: TGTGCCAGCAGCTTAGGACAGGGGAGCGCAGCACCCCTCCACTTT
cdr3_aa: CASSLGQGSAAPLHF

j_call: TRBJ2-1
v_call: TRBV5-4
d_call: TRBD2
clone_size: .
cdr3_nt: TGTGCCAGCAGCCTGGAGCGGGGGGCAGGGAACAATGAGCAGTTCTTC
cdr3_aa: CASSLERGAGNNEQFF

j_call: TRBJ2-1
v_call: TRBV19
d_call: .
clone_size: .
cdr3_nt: TGTGCCAGTAGTGTAGCGGTTAGCTCCTACAATGAGCAGTTCTTC
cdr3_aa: CASSVAVSSYNEQFF

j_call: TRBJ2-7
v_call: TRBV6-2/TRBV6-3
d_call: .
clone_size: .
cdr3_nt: TGTGCCAGCAGCTTCTCCTCTTTGAGGCACTTC
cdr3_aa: CASSFSSLRHF

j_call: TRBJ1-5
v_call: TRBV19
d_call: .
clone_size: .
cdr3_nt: TGTGCCAGTAGTATACCACCCCAAGCCAGGTTTTCCAATCAGCCCCAGCATTTT
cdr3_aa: CASSIPPQARFSNQPQHF

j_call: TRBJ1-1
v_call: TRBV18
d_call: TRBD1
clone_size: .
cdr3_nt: TGTGCCAGCTCAAGAAGACAGGGGGTCACTGAAGCTTTCTTT
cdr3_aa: CASSRRQGVTEAFF

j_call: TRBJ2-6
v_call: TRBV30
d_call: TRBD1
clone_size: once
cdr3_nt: TGTGCCTGGGGACAGGGGTCCTTCTCTGGGGCCAACGTCCTGACTTTC
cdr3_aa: CAWGQGSFSGANVLTF

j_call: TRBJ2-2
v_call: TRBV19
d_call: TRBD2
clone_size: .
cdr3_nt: TGTGCCAGTAGTACGGGGGGGACGGTCACCGGGGAGCTGTTTTTT
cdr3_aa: CASSTGGTVTGELFF

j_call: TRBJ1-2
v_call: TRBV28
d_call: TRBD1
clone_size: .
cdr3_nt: TGTGCCAGCAGTTTTAGAGGGGGCGGGGGCTACACCTTC
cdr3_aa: CASSFRGGGGYTF

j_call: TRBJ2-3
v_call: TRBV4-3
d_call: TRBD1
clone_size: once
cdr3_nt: TGCGCCAGCAGCCAAGGGAGGACAGGGTTTTTGACAGATACGCAGTATTTT
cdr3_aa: CASSQGRTGFLTDTQYF

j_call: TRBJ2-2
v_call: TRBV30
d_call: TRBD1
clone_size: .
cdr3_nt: TGTGCCTGGAGCTTTGGGACAGGAACCGGGGAGCTGTTTTTT
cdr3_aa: CAWSFGTGTGELFF

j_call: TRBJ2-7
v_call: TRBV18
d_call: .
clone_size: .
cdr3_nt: TGTGCCAGCTCACGCGGATTCGACGAGCAGTACTTC
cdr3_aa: CASSRGFDEQYF

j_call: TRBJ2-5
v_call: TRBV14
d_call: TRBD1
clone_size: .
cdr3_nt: TGTGCCAGCAGCCTTTACGCGGGACAGGCGGTCTTGGAGACCCAGTACTTC
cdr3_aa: CASSLYAGQAVLETQYF

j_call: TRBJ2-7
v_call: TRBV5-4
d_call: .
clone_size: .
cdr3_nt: TGTGCCAGCAGCTTGCCACCGGGACAAGGCTACGAGCAGTACTTC
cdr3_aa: CASSLPPGQGYEQYF

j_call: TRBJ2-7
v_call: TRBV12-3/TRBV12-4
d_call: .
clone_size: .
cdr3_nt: TGTGCCAGCAGTGTTGGGAGCTCCTACGAGCAGTACTTC
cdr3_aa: CASSVGSSYEQYF

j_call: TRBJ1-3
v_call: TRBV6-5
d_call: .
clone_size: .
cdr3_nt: TGTGCCAGCAGGAGTTCAACAGGGGGAAACACCATATATTTT
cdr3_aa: CASRSSTGGNTIYF

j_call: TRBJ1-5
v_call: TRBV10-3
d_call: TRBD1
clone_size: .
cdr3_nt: TGTGCCATCAGCACGGGACAGAATTTTGGCAATCAGCCCCAGCATTTT
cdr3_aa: CAISTGQNFGNQPQHF

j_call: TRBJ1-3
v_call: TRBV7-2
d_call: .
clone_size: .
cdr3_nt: TGTGCCAGCAGCTTAGGGCAGTTCTCTGGAAACACCATATATTTT
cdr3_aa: CASSLGQFSGNTIYF

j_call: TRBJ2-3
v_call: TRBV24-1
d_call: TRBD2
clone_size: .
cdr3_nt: TGTGCCACCAGTGATTGGAGCGGGGGTACAGATACGCAGTATTTT
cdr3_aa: CATSDWSGGTDTQYF